This TCR beta chain was documented in a study of cytomegalovirus exposure and HLA in healthy donors (dated by TCRdb to the late 2010s). Context from the whole study: According to an earlier analysis of 587 of the donors, 150 million to 200 million T cells yielded roughly 110 million unique TCR beta sequences and around 300 Gb of sequence data. An early release that covered fewer than 750 HLA-typed donors contained approximately 320 gigabases of sequencing data and tens of millions of unique TCR sequences. The genetic ancestry cluster associated with self-reported Caucasian donors included over 65% of the roughly 380 genotyped donors. The study was designed to test whether signatures of past pathogen exposure could be identified by cataloging public T cell receptors. The study profiled the T cell repertoires of 550 to 700 subjects by immunosequencing and related them to cytomegalovirus serostatus. Besides the first cohort of under 700 subjects, a separate validation cohort made up of some 110 different subjects was used. To predict cytomegalovirus infection status, the study combined high-throughput TCR immunosequencing, statistical association of individual TCRs with disease status, and machine learning. A later analysis re-examined previously published TCR beta repertoires from more than 600 donors and added high-resolution HLA genotyping to investigate patterns of TCR occurrence. In the later analysis, no new phenotypic data were used to find candidate immune exposures; instead, reliance was placed on TCR beta sequences and their occurrence across donors. In an earlier analysis of more than 550 of the donors, high-throughput TCR beta sequencing was used to judge whether each TCR beta V gene segment behaved as functional or pseudogenic. Donor age, sex, ethnicity and CMV serostatus were compiled together with the repertoire data. A later genetic analysis used genome-wide SNP genotypes for about three fifths of the roughly 700 donors, treating that subset as a discovery cohort. Every discovery cohort repertoire had been produced on one sequencing platform. Both class I and class II loci were covered by HLA typing, at four-digit resolution. The number of typed donors differed by locus: about 629-640 for A, B, C, DRB1 and DQB1; some 500 for DQA1; around 610 for DPA1; and roughly 490 for DPB1. Roughly 5 DR-DQ haplotypes were handled as single units for association and clustering, since linkage in the cohort was strong. Among some 410 genotyped donors of the cohort, an average of approximately 250,000 unique TCR beta nucleotide sequences were sequenced per donor, roughly 18% of them non-productive. The investigation overall reported the following: Some IMGT-functional V segments, including TRBV6-2 and TRBV6-3, could not be told apart with the 87-base-pair reads, so those segments were excluded. The cohort was sequenced for TCR beta chains only, and without alpha or paired-chain data the features that could be detected were limited. V-gene and J-gene trimming of TCR beta chains was associated with a missense DCLRE1C variant in a later genetic analysis, and the association was replicated in an independent cohort. A further reported finding was that TCR beta sequences accurately predicted the HLA-A and HLA-B alleles for most subjects in the first cohort. In a later genetic analysis, fewer N-insertions in productive TCRs were reported among donors in an Asian-associated ancestry cluster than the roughly 700-donor mean. A total of 150 to 200 TCR beta chains were listed by the study as associated with cytomegalovirus. A cluster of highly shared sequence variants was judged likely to represent a technical artifact of the sequencing pipeline. For the cohort, immune exposure information was limited to CMV serostatus. Presence/absence analyses assumed roughly uniform sequencing depth across donors, an assumption that may not hold. HLA typing was unavailable for some donors at each locus, so association tests used only the typed subset. In an earlier analysis of over 550 of the donors, most TCR beta V segments were observed in productive rearrangements about 87% or about 30% of the time, broadly matching IMGT annotations. A later analysis reported that several top co-occurrence clusters appeared linked to parvovirus B19, influenza, CMV and Epstein-Barr virus. The classifier was reported to diagnose cytomegalovirus status with high specificity and sensitivity in both the original cohort and the validation cohort. Because counts were too low, some 17 rarely observed V segments, including chromosome 9 orphons, were left out of the earlier analysis of 587 of the donors. According to the authors, the approach could potentially be generalized to other disease states and immunological phenotypes. In vitro tests confirmed that a few of the cytomegalovirus-associated TCR beta chains recognize cytomegalovirus antigens. Specific HLA alleles were associated with more than 15,000 TCR beta sequences at a false discovery rate of 0.05 in a later analysis. Assigning TCR associations to individual alleles was difficult when HLA alleles, especially DR and DQ, strongly co-occurred. Linkage disequilibrium might explain the correlated functional status among segregating V segments, but an unknown experimental factor could not be excluded. Most CMV-associated TCR beta chains appeared to be HLA-restricted in a later analysis, and the HLA associations seemed to be driven largely by CMV exposure. Compared with equally common non-associated chains, HLA-associated TCR beta chains in a later analysis were more clonally expanded and had lower generation probabilities. A later analysis found that TCR association rates varied across HLA loci, with DRB1 alleles showing the most associated TCRs and HLA-C alleles the fewest. While some public TCRs were present in many individuals, most TCR sequences turned up only very rarely across donors.

The cohort consisted of 666 healthy bone marrow donors. Cohort members were all nominally healthy when sampled, although unrecorded immune exposures were likely present. The donor was CMV seropositive and was included in the group of almost 300 seropositive cohort members. Every donor gave a peripheral blood sample, and the peripheral blood mononuclear cells from that sample were used for TCR beta sequencing. The Qiagen DNeasy Blood Extraction Kit was used to extract genomic DNA from the blood cell samples. This clone came up a few times. No cognate antigen has been identified for it. Base qualities are not recorded, but no much larger clone differs from it by a single base. Receptors were amplified or captured by the immunoSEQ multiplex PCR assay. A mixture of 60 forward primers for TCR Vbeta segments and 13 reverse primers for TCR Jbeta segments was used in the multiplex PCR. The CDR3 region of rearranged TCR beta genes was amplified from genomic DNA by a multiplex PCR assay. The Illumina HiSeq System was used to sequence the amplified TCR beta libraries as 87-base-pair reads. Concerning the study's data processing: A later analysis counted 75 million to 100 million unique TCR beta chains across the 670 or so repertoires, and about 10 million of these chains were shared by at least two donors. Raw reads were error-corrected and collapsed into unique sequences by a nearest-neighbor algorithm in which closely related sequences were merged to remove PCR and sequencing errors. V, D and J gene segments were assigned by aligning CDR3 sequences to IMGT reference sequences. For a sequence to be retained, a match of at least six nucleotides to both a V gene segment and a J gene segment was required. A rearrangement counted as productive if the CDR3 had no stop codons and remained in frame with V and J, and every other rearrangement counted as non-productive. CDR3 was defined according to IMGT convention as the region running from the second conserved V-encoded cysteine to the conserved J-encoded phenylalanine. In an earlier analysis of around 570 of the donors, sequences lacking an unambiguous match to a single V gene segment were excluded. An earlier analysis of approximately 590 of the donors classified V segments as functional when productive rearrangements were above 56.7% and as segregating when the standard deviation between donors was above 5%. A statistical classification framework was developed to diagnose cytomegalovirus status using the catalog of TCR beta chain sequences. A later analysis assigned V and J genes by comparing TCR nucleotide sequences with IMGT/GENE-DB human TR gene sequences. A later analysis assigned CDR3 sequences and most-parsimonious VDJ recombination scenarios with the TCRdist pipeline. In a later analysis, each TCR beta chain was defined by its CDR3 amino acid sequence together with its V-gene family, and reads lacking a unique V-gene family were excluded. In a later analysis, 450 to 600 highly shared, low-generation-probability nucleotide sequences were removed to address suspected cross-contamination and a sequencing artifact. A later analysis calculated a clonal expansion index for each public chain from normalized within-repertoire ranks of inferred template counts. A later analysis computed generation probabilities with a VDJ recombination model fitted to out-of-frame rearrangements, and checked the results against IGoR. Hypergeometric tests were used in a later analysis to score TCR-TCR, TCR-HLA and TCR-CMV co-occurrence, with a repertoire-size bias correction applied to the TCR pairs. A later analysis estimated false discovery rates by permuting HLA or CMV assignments 20 times. In a later analysis, co-occurring TCRs were grouped using DBSCAN, with TCRdist sequence similarity added in when clustering inside HLA-allele-positive subsets. Co-occurrence clustering excluded repertoires with fewer than 30,000 or more than 120,000 public chains, plus five with anomalous nucleotide sharing. TCRdb limited this immuneACCESS table to in-frame rearrangements with V and J called. A share of clones is missing; checked studies link under half to unresolved V genes, and the rest is unexplained. From that table come the V and J calls and clone size; the DNA was used to work out D and trimming. Counted in this sample were about 120,000 clones; 81% of them appeared once. The leading ten clones occupy roughly 4% of the sample.

CDR1 and CDR2 (SGHTA, FQGNSA) derive from the germline V gene. Here V drops 5 bases and J drops 5 bases, and the junction holds 8 bases not matched to any gene. The CDR3 holds 14 amino acids from the cysteine to the phenylalanine. Only CDR3 DNA is held: 42 bases, read in frame from base 1. The source of this sequence is a man aged 18 to 29 in good health and CMV-seropositive. This chain joins TRBV7-2 to TRBJ1-2; 7 bases in between match TRBD1. Sequencing was done on a sample of PBMCs. At the DNA level, the sequence is TGTGCCAGCAGCCGCGCCGGACAGGCGTATGGCTACACCTTC. Protein translation: CASSRAGQAYGYTF.